This T cell receptor (beta chain) appears in the sequencing data of a study of radiotherapy plus CTLA-4 blockade in lung cancer. Study-level findings and limits: Blood saw expansion of tumor-derived TCR clones after radiotherapy plus ipilimumab. Together with interferon-beta, which increased in serum after radiation, early dynamic changes in blood T cell clones were reportedly the best predictors of response.

Libraries were prepared by immunoSEQ multiplex PCR; TCRdb keeps only in-frame clonotypes and omits some of them. The sample carries tens of thousands of clones, around 79% recorded once. The germline gives CDR1 SGHNT, CDR2 YYREEE (reference sequence). The CDR3 sequence is 15 residues long. V trimming: 3 bases; J trimming: 4 bases; junction bases outside the gene matches: 4. As regards this clone: Its cognate antigen is unknown. The sample holds other DNA sequences that translate to the same CDR3.

The sample here was peripheral blood, taken from a patient treated with radiotherapy plus ipilimumab. This TCR derives from a human donor with non-small cell lung cancer who had a complete response to radiotherapy plus ipilimumab. The chain uses TRBV5-4 and TRBJ2-1, with 10 bases identical to TRBD1. The CDR3 nucleotides read TGTGCCAGCAGCTCGGGGGACAGGGGATACAATGAGCAGTTCTTC. Translating it yields CASSSGDRGYNEQFF.